This T cell receptor (beta chain) was recovered during a study of cytomegalovirus exposure and HLA in healthy donors. For the study at large: In a previous analysis, some 110 million unique TCR beta sequences were found from 150 million to 200 million T cells. An early data release held around 80 million unique TCRs from HLA-typed donors. Study-wide points: A reported reduction in N-insertions relative to the roughly 710-donor mean was seen in an Asian-associated ancestry cluster in a later analysis. Roughly uniform depth of sequencing across donors was assumed in presence/absence analyses.

With respect to this clone: The antigen remains unidentified.

The PCR contained 60 Vbeta and 13 Jbeta primers. The method was immunoSEQ multiplex PCR; TCRdb's version includes in-frame clones alone and lacks a portion of them. The data show around 200,000 clones, with approximately 86% seen just once and less than 0.4% held by the top ten. The specimen sequenced was PBMCs. This receptor was taken from a woman in her 30s in good health and CMV-seronegative.

CDR3 nucleotide sequence: TGTGCCTGGAGTGTACTGGGCAAGTCGGGGGCCCAGTACTTC. Amino acid sequence: CAWSVLGKSGAQYF. The chain couples TRBV30 to TRBJ2-5, with D possibly TRBD2 on 6 matching bases. This CDR3 spans 14 amino acids. Germline CDR1 is GTSNPN and CDR2 is SVGIG (reference sequence). V lost 0 bases and J 9 bases, leaving 17 bases between the germline ends. Drawing the rest from reference TRBV30 and TRBJ2-5, the complete variable domain is SQTIHQWPATLVQPVGSPLSLECTVEGTSNPNLYWYRQAAGRGLQLLFYSVGIGQISSEVPQNLSASRPQDRQFILSSKKLLLSDSGFYLCAWSVLGKSGAQYFGPGTRLLVL.